The source of this T cell receptor beta chain is a study of T cell responses to AZD1222 COVID-19 vaccine. In the study overall: Pooling covered second doses at about 4 or about 12 weeks.

This clone was detected only a few times. The antigen remains unidentified. The method was immunoSEQ multiplex PCR; TCRdb's version includes in-frame clones alone and lacks a portion of them. The table records roughly 120,000 clones, 85% to 90% of them present only once. Study-wide points: As reported, nearly half of all spike-specific TCRs target variant regions that are unmutated.

Per the germline V gene, CDR1 is SEHNR and CDR2 is FQNEAQ (reference sequence). The CDR3 runs to 12 residues. V dropped 5 bases and J dropped 6 bases, with 10 bases sitting between them. The chain recombines TRBV7-9 with TRBJ1-2; the D is unclear. This material consisted of peripheral blood, taken on day 0 of AZD1222 vaccination. This clonotype originated in an adult in good health. The CDR3 nucleotides are TGTGCCAGCAGCATGGAGAGCCATGGCTACACCTTC. Its translation: CASSMESHGYTF.